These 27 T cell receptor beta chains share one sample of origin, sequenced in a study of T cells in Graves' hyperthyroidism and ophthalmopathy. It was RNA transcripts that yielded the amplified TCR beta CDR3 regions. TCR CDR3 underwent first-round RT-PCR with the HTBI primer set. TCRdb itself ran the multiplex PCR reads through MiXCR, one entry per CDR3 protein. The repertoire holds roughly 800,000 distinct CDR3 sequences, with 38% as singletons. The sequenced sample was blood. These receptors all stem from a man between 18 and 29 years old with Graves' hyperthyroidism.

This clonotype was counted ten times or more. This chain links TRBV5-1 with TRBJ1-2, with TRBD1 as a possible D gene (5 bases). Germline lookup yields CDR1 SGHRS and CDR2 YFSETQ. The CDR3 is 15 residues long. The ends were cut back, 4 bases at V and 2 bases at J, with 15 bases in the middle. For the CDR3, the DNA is TGCGCCAGCAGCCCATCAGGGCAGGGCAACTATGGCTACACCTTC. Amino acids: CASSPSGQGNYGYTF.

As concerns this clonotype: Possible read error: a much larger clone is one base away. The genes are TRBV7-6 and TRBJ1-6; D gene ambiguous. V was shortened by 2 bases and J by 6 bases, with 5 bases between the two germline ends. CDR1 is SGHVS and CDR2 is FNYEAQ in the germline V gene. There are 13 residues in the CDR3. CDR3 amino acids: CASSLQLNSPLHF. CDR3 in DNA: TGTGCCAGCAGCTTACAGCTTAATTCACCCCTCCACTTT.

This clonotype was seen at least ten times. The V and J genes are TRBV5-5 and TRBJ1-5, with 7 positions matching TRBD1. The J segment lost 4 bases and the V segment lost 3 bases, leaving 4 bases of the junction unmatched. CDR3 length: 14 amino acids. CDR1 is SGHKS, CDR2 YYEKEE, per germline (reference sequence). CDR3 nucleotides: TGTGCCAGCAGCTACTGGGACAGTAATCAGCCCCAGCATTTT. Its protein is CASSYWDSNQPQHF.

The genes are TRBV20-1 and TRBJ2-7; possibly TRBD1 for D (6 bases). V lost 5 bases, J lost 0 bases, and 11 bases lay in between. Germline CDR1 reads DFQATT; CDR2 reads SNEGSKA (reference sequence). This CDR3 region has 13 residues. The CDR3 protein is CSAYTGSSYEQYF. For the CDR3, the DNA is TGCAGTGCTTACACAGGGAGCTCCTACGAGCAGTACTTC.

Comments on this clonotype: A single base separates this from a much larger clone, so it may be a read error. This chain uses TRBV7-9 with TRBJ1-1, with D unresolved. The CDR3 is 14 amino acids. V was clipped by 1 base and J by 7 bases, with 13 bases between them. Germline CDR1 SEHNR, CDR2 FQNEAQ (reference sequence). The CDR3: CASSLGVGGFEAFF. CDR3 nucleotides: TGTGCCAGCAGCTTAGGAGTCGGCGGATTTGAAGCTTTCTTT.

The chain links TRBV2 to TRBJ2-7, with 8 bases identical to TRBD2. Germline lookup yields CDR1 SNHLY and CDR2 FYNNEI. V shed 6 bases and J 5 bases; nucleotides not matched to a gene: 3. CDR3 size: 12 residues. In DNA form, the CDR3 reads TGTGCCAGCAGGCCGGGAGGGAACGAGCAGTACTTC. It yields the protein CASRPGGNEQYF.

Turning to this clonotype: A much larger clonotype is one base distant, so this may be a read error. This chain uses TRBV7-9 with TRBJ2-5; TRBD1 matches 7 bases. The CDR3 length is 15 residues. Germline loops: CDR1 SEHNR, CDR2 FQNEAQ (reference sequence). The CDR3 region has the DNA TGTGCCGGCAGCTTAGGCTCGGGACAGCAAGAGACCCAGTACTTC. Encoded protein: CAGSLGSGQQETQYF.

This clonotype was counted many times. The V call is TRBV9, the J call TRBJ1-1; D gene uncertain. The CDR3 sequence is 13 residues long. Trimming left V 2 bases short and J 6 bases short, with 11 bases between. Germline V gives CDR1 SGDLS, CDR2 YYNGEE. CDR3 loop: CASSVEVFAEAFF. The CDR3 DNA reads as TGTGCCAGCAGCGTCGAGGTGTTCGCTGAAGCTTTCTTT.

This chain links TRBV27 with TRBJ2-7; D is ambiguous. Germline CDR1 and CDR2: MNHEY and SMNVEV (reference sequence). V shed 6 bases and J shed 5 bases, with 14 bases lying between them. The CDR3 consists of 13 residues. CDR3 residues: CASRLLDGHEQYF. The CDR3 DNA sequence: TGTGCCAGCAGGCTCCTAGACGGGCACGAGCAGTACTTC.

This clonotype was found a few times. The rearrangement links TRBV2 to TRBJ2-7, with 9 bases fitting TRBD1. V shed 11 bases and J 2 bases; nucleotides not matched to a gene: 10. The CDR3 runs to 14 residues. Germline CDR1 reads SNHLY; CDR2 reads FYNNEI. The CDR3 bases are TGTGCCTTAAAAGGGACAGGGATAACCTACGAGCAGTACTTC. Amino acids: CALKGTGITYEQYF.

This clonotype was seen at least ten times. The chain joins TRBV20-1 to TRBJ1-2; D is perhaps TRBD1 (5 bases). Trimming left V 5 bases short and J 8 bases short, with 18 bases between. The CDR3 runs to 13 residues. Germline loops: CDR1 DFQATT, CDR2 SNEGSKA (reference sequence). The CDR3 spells CSAPPDLGEGYTF. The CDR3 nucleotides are TGCAGTGCTCCGCCCGACTTGGGGGAAGGCTACACCTTC.

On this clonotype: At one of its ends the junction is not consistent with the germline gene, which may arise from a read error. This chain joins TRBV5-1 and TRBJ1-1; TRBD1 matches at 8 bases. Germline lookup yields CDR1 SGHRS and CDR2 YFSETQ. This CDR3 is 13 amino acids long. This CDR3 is CAGRRQGRTEAFF. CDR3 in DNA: TGTGCCGGCCGAAGACAGGGGCGCACTGAAGCTTTCTTT.

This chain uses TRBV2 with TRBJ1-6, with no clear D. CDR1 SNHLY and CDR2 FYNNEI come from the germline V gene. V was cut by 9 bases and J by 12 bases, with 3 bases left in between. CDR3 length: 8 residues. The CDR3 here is CAREPLHF. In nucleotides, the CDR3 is TGTGCCAGGGAACCCCTCCACTTT.

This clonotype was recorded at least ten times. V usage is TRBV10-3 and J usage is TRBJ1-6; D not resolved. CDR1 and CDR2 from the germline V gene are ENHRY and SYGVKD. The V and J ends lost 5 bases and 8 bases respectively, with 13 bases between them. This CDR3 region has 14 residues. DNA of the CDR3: TGTGCCATCAGTTTGGAGGGTGGAGATTCACCCCTCCACTTT. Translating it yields CAISLEGGDSPLHF.

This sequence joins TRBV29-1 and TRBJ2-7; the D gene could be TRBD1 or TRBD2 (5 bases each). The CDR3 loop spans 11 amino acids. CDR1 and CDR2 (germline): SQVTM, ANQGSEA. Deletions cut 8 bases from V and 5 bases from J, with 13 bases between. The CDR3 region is CSLGLGDEQYF. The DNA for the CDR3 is TGCAGCTTAGGGTTGGGGGACGAGCAGTACTTC.

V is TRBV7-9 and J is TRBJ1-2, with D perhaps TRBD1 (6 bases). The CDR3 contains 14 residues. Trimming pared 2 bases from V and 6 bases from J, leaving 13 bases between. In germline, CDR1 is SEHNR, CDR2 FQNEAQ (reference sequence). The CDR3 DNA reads TGTGCCAGCAGCTTAATGGCAGGGGTTGATGGCTACACCTTC. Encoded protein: CASSLMAGVDGYTF.

This chain's CDR3 is CASRLSTGFYGYTF. DNA for the CDR3: TGTGCCAGCAGACTTTCGACAGGCTTCTATGGCTACACCTTC. This chain joins TRBV12-1 and TRBJ1-2; the table's D call of TRBD1 was not tested on the DNA. TRBV12-1 is listed as a pseudogene. CDR3 length: 14 residues.

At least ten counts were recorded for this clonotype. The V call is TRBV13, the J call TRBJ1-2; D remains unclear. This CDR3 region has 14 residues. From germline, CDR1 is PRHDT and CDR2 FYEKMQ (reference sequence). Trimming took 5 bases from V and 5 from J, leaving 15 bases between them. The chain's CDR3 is CASSPSSLRYGYTF. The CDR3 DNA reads TGTGCCAGCAGCCCTAGCTCCCTTCGTTATGGCTACACCTTC.

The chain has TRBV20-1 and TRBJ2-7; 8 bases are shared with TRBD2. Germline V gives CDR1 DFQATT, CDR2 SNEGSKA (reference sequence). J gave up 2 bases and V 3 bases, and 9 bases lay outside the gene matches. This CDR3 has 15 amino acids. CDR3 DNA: TGCAGTGCTAGGGGCACTAGCGGAAGAACCTACGAGCAGTACTTC. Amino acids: CSARGTSGRTYEQYF.

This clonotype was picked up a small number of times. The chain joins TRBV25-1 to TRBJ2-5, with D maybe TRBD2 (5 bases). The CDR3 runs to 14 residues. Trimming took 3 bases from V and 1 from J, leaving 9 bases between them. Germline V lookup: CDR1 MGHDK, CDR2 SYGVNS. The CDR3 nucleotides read TGTGCCAGCAGTGACTGGGGAGTCCAAGAGACCCAGTACTTC. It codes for CASSDWGVQETQYF.

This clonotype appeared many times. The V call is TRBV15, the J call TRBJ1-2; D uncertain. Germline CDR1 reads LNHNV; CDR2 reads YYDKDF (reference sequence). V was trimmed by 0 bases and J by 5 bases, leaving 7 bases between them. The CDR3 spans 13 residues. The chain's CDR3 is CATSRDQTYGYTF. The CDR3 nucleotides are TGTGCCACCAGCAGAGATCAGACATATGGCTACACCTTC.

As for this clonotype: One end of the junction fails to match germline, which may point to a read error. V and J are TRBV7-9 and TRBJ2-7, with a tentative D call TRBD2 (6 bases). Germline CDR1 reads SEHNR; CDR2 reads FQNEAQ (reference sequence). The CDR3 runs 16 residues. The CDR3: CVSSSTRDSGAYEQYF. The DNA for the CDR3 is TGTGTCAGCAGCTCGACCCGGGATAGCGGAGCCTACGAGCAGTACTTC.

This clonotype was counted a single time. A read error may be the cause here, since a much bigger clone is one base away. The CDR3 loop reads CSAGERGPNTEAFF. The CDR3 DNA sequence: TGCAGTGCTGGAGAGAGGGGGCCGAACACTGAAGCTTTCTTT. The rearrangement uses TRBV20-1 and TRBJ1-1; 7 bases are shared with TRBD1. Germline V gene sequence: CDR1 DFQATT, CDR2 SNEGSKA (reference sequence). CDR3 length: 14 amino acids.

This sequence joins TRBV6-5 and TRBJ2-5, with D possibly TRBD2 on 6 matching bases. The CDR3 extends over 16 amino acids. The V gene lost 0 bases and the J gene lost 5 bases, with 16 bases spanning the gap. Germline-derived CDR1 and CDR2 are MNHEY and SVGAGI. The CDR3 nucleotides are TGTGCCAGCAGTTACTCGGAGGGGTGGCTTTCGGAGACCCAGTACTTC. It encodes CASSYSEGWLSETQYF.

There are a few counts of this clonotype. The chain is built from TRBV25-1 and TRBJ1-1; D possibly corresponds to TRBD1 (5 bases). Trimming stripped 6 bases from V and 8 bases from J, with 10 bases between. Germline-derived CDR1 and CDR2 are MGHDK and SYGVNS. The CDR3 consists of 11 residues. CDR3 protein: CASSGQVEAFF. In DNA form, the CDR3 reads TGTGCCAGCAGCGGACAAGTCGAAGCTTTCTTT.

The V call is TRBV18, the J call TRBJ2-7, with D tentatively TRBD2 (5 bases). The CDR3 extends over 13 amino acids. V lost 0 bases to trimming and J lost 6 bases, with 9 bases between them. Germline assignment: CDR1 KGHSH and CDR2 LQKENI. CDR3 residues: CASSPPSGIEQYF. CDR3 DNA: TGTGCCAGCTCACCACCATCCGGGATCGAGCAGTACTTC.

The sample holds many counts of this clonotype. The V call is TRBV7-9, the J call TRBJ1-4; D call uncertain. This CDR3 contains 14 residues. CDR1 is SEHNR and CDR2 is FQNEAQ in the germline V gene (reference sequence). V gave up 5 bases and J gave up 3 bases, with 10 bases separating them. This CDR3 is CASSARTANEKLFF. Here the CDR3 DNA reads TGTGCCAGCAGCGCTAGGACGGCTAATGAAAAACTGTTTTTT. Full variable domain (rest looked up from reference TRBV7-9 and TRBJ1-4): DTGVSQNPRHKITKRGQNVTFRCDPISEHNRLYWYRQTLGQGPEFLTYFQNEAQLEKSRLLSDRFSAERPKGSFSTLEIQRTEQGDSAMYLCASSARTANEKLFFGSGTQLSVL.